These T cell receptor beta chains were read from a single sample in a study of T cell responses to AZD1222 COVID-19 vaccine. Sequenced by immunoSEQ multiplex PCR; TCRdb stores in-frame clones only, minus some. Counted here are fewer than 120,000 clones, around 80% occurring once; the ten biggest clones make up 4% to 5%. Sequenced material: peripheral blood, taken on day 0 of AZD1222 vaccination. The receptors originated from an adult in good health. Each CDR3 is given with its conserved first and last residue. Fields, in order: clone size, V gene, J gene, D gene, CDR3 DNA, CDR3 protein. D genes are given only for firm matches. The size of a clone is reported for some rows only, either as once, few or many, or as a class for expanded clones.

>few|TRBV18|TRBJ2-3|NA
TGTGCCAGCTCACCGCCTAGCACAGATACGCAGTATTTT
CASSPPSTDTQYF
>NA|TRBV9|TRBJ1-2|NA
TGTGCCAGCAGCGTAGATGCAGGAGGCTATGGCTACACCTTC
CASSVDAGGYGYTF
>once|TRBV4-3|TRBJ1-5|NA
TGCGCCAGCAGCCAAGAACAGGGAATAGGGAGCCAGCCCCAGCATTTT
CASSQEQGIGSQPQHF
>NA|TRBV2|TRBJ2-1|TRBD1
TGTGCCAGCAGCGAATGGGACAGGGGATATGGGCAGTTCTTC
CASSEWDRGYGQFF
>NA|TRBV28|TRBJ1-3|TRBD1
TGTGCCAGCAGCGACAGGGGGCCCTCTGGAAACACCATATATTTT
CASSDRGPSGNTIYF
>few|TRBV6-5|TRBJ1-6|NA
TGTGCCAGCAGGAAACAGGGCATTTCACCCCTCCACTTT
CASRKQGISPLHF
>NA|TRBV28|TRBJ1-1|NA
TGTGCCAGCAGTACGTCCTCTATCGGCACTGAAGCTTTCTTT
CASSTSSIGTEAFF
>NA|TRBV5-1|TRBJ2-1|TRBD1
TGCGCCAGCAGTTTGGACAGGGGGCTCGAGCAGTTCTTC
CASSLDRGLEQFF
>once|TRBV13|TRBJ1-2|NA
TGTGCCAGCAGACTCATAGGCACAGGGACGGGTGGCTACACCTTC
CASRLIGTGTGGYTF
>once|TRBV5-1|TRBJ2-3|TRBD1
TGCGCCAGCAGCCTATTGACAGGGAACACAGATACGCAGTATTTT
CASSLLTGNTDTQYF
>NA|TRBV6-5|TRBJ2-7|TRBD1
TGTGCCAGCAGTTTAGCGGGACAGGGGACCTACGAGCAGTACTTC
CASSLAGQGTYEQYF
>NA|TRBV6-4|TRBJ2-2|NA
TGTGCCAGCAGTGACTTGGCTAATCGCGGGGAGCTGTTTTTT
CASSDLANRGELFF
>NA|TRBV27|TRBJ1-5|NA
TGTGCCAGCAGTTTAAGACCTGGCAATCAGCCCCAGCATTTT
CASSLRPGNQPQHF
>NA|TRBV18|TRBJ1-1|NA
TGTGCCAGCTCACGACCGGGACAGAACACTGAAGCTTTCTTT
CASSRPGQNTEAFF
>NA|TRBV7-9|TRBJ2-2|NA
TGTGCCAGCAGCTTGGACAGCGTCAGTTCCGGGGAGCTGTTTTTT
CASSLDSVSSGELFF
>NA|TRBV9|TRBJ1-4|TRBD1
TGTGCCAGCAGCGTAGCCCCCGGGACAGGGGGCCGGTATGAAAAACTGTTTTTT
CASSVAPGTGGRYEKLFF
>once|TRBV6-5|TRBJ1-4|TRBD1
TGTGCCACGCGGGACAGGGGAACGAGTGAAAAACTGTTTTTT
CATRDRGTSEKLFF
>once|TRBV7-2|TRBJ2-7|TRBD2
TGTGCCAGCAGCTTAGAGGCTAGCGGGGTTTACGAGCAGTACTTC
CASSLEASGVYEQYF
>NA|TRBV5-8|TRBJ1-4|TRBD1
TGTGCCAGCAGCTTGGGCAGGGGGCGGCACGAAAAACTGTTTTTT
CASSLGRGRHEKLFF
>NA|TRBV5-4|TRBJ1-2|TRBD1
TGTGCCAGCAGGTACACAGGGGCAGGCTATGGCTACACCTTC
CASRYTGAGYGYTF
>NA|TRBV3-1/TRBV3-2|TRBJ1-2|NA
TGTGCCAGCAGCCAAAGGCCGGCGGGCCTCTATGGCTACACCTTC
CASSQRPAGLYGYTF
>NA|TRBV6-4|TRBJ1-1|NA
TGTGCCAGCAGTGACGGGGGGAACACTGAAGCTTTCTTT
CASSDGGNTEAFF
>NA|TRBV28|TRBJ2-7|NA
TGTGCCAGCAGGTTGGGGGGTAGCTCCTACGAGCAGTACTTC
CASRLGGSSYEQYF
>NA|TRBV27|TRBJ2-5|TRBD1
TGTGCCAGCAGTCCTAGGACAGGGGGATACCAAGAGACCCAGTACTTC
CASSPRTGGYQETQYF
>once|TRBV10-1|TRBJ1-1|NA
TGCGCCAGCAGAGCCACGACGAACACTGAAGCTTTCTTT
CASRATTNTEAFF
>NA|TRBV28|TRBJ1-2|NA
TGTGCCAGCAGCACCGGGACGGGCCTAGAAGGCTACACCTTC
CASSTGTGLEGYTF
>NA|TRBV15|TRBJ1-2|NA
TGTGCCACCAGCAGGGACAGCCTCTATGGCTACACCTTC
CATSRDSLYGYTF
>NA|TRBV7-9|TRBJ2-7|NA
TGTGCCAGCAGCCCTCAGGCCGGTTACGAGCAGTACTTC
CASSPQAGYEQYF
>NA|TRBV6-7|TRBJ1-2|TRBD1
TGTGCCAGCAGTTACTATCCGGACAGGGGAGACACCTTC
CASSYYPDRGDTF
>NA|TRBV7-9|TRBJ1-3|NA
TGTGCCAGCAGCTTGGGGGGCAGCTCTGGAAACACCATATATTTT
CASSLGGSSGNTIYF
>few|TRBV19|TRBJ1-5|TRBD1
TGTGCCAGTAGCTCGGGACAGATTAATCAGCCCCAGCATTTT
CASSSGQINQPQHF
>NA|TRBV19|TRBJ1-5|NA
TGTGCCAGTACCGGCGGGGGCCGAAGCAATCAGCCCCAGCATTTT
CASTGGGRSNQPQHF
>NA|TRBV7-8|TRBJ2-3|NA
TGTGCCAGCAGCCCGAGGACCCTGACGGAGGGGCAGTATTTT
CASSPRTLTEGQYF
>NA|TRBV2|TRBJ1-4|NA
TGTGCCAGCAGTCCAACGGGGGGAAGCGGTGAAAAACTGTTTTTT
CASSPTGGSGEKLFF
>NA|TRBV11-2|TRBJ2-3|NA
TGTGCCAGCAGCTTAGTAGGGACAGCTCGGGGGGATACGCAGTATTTT
CASSLVGTARGDTQYF
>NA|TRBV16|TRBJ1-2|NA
TGTGCCAGCAGCCAGGGATGGGGCTATGGCTACACCTTC
CASSQGWGYGYTF
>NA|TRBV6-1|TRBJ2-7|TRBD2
TGTGCCAGCAGTGAACTAGCGGGAGTTAACTACGAGCAGTACTTC
CASSELAGVNYEQYF
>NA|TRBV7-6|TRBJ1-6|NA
TGTGCCAGCAGCCCGGGGCACCCTTCACCCCTCCACTTT
CASSPGHPSPLHF
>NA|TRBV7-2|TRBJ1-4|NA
TGTGCCAGCAGTCGCGGACAAGGAGAAAAACTGTTTTTT
CASSRGQGEKLFF
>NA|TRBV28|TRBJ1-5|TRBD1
TGTGCCAGCAGCCGTCCCGACAGGGCGAATCAGCCCCAGCATTTT
CASSRPDRANQPQHF
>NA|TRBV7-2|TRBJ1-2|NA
TGTGCCAGCAGCTTAGGGCGGAACTATGGCTACACCTTC
CASSLGRNYGYTF
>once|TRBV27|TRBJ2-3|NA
TGTGCCAGCAGCGTAGGCGGGACAGATACGCAGTATTTT
CASSVGGTDTQYF